These 21 T cell receptor beta chains originate from one sample sequenced in a study of T cells in localized non-small cell lung cancer. Sequencing was performed with immunoSEQ multiplex PCR; in TCRdb, only in-frame clones are kept and a portion is missing. The table lists 75,000 to 95,000 clones, less than 85% of them singletons. The sequenced sample was PBMCs, obtained before any cancer treatment. The receptors shown here come from a man aged 35 to 70 with stage II squamous cell lung carcinoma.

This clone was observed a handful of times. The rearrangement links TRBV10-3 to TRBJ2-7; no reliable D call. This CDR3 comprises 16 residues. V dropped 0 bases and J dropped 0 bases, with 12 bases sitting between them. CDR1 and CDR2 from the germline V gene are ENHRY and SYGVKD. The CDR3 sequence: CAISESVDLSSYEQYF. For the CDR3, the DNA is TGTGCCATCAGTGAGTCGGTAGACTTAAGCTCCTACGAGCAGTACTTC.

J is TRBJ2-1 and V is TRBV19, with a tentative D call TRBD2 (6 bases). The CDR3 loop spans 15 amino acids. Trimming took off 6 bases at V and 2 bases at J, with 14 bases between the two ends. Germline CDR1 and CDR2: LNHDA and SQIVND (reference sequence). Here the CDR3 reads CASREDYSTYNEQFF. For the CDR3, the DNA is TGTGCCAGTAGGGAGGACTACAGCACCTACAATGAGCAGTTCTTC. The whole variable domain, filled in from reference TRBV19 and TRBJ2-1, reads DGGITQSPKYLFRKEGQNVTLSCEQNLNHDAMYWYRQDPGQGLRLIYYSQIVNDFQKGDIAEGYSVSREKKESFPLTVTSAQKNPTAFYLCASREDYSTYNEQFFGPGTRLTVL.

CDR3 region: CASKTSGAADTQYF. CDR3 coding DNA: TGTGCCAGCAAAACTAGCGGGGCCGCAGATACGCAGTATTTT. The chain combines TRBV6-5 with TRBJ2-3; 10 bases are a match to TRBD2. Germline V gene lookup returns CDR1 MNHEY and CDR2 SVGAGI. V trimming: 7 bases; J trimming: 4 bases; junction bases outside the gene matches: 5. This CDR3 contains 14 residues.

The genes are TRBV18 and TRBJ1-2; 7 nucleotides agree with TRBD1. The CDR3 extends over 14 amino acids. J was trimmed by 2 bases and V by 3 bases; bases with no gene match: 3. Per germline, CDR1 KGHSH and CDR2 LQKENI. CDR3 coding DNA: TGTGCCAGCTCACCTCAGGGGGGGAACTATGGCTACACCTTC. It encodes CASSPQGGNYGYTF.

The rearrangement joins TRBV7-9 to TRBJ2-7; a weak D match, TRBD1 (5 bases). The germline gives CDR1 SEHNR, CDR2 FQNEAQ (reference sequence). Trimming removed 5 bases from V and 3 bases from J, with 11 bases in between. The CDR3 loop spans 13 amino acids. The CDR3 spells CASSQDIYYEQYF. The CDR3 DNA sequence: TGTGCCAGCAGCCAGGACATTTACTACGAGCAGTACTTC.

Concerning this clone itself: Other DNA sequences in the sample encode the same CDR3. The CDR3 loop reads CASSLSGSSYNEQFF. CDR3 nucleotides: TGCGCCAGCAGCTTGAGCGGGAGCTCCTACAATGAGCAGTTCTTC. This chain connects TRBV5-1 to TRBJ2-1; the match to TRBD2 covers 8 bases. The V gene's germline CDR1 is SGHRS and CDR2 YFSETQ. The CDR3 loop spans 15 amino acids. V lost 1 base to trimming and J lost 0 bases; unmatched junction nucleotides: 0.

This clone was counted a single time. V is TRBV4-1 and J is TRBJ2-7; D tentatively reads TRBD1 or TRBD2 (6 bases each). The CDR3 has 15 residues. Trimming removed 1 base from V and 4 bases from J, with 14 bases in between. The germline V gene encodes CDR1 MGHRA and CDR2 YSYEKL. The CDR3 DNA follows: TGCGCCAGCAGCCAAGTAAACGGGGGCCCATACGAGCAGTACTTC. This sequence encodes CASSQVNGGPYEQYF.

The chain combines TRBV7-9 with TRBJ1-1; 7 nucleotides align to TRBD1. The CDR3 length is 17 residues. The V gene end was trimmed by 7 bases and the J gene end by 6 bases; junction bases not matched to a gene: 20. The V gene's germline CDR1 is SEHNR and CDR2 FQNEAQ (reference sequence). The CDR3 region has the DNA TGTGCCAGCAATTCCCCCGCCGGGACAGCTATATTCGCTGAAGCTTTCTTT. Amino acids: CASNSPAGTAIFAEAFF.

The chain recombines TRBV18 with TRBJ1-5; the D gene is possibly TRBD1 (5 bases). The CDR3 is made up of 15 amino acids. The germline V gene encodes CDR1 KGHSH and CDR2 LQKENI. Trimming removed 3 bases at V and 0 bases at J, with 9 bases between. CDR3 DNA sequence: TGTGCCAGCTCACCCGACAGTCATAGCAATCAGCCCCAGCATTTT. Residues: CASSPDSHSNQPQHF.

The chain recombines TRBV19 with TRBJ2-1, with D uncertain. The ends were cut back, 7 bases at V and 4 bases at J, with 11 bases in the middle. CDR1 LNHDA and CDR2 SQIVND come from the germline V gene (reference sequence). This CDR3 spans 13 amino acids. The CDR3 region is CASKSTGYNEQFF. The CDR3, as DNA: TGTGCCAGTAAAAGCACCGGTTACAATGAGCAGTTCTTC.

The chain is built from TRBV28 and TRBJ2-2; possible D gene TRBD2, 6 bases. The CDR3 runs to 14 residues. Germline V gene lookup returns CDR1 MDHEN and CDR2 SYDVKM. Trimming removed 5 bases at V and 4 bases at J, with 11 bases between. The DNA for the CDR3 is TGTGCCAGCAGTCCGGGACTCTCCACCGGGGAGCTGTTTTTT. It encodes CASSPGLSTGELFF.

V is TRBV15 and J is TRBJ2-3; perhaps TRBD1 as D (6 bases). Germline CDR1 reads LNHNV; CDR2 reads YYDKDF (reference sequence). CDR3 length equals 18 residues. Trimming removed 1 base from V and 4 bases from J, with 21 bases in between. CDR3 sequence: CATSRAGVAHTSADTQYF. The DNA for the CDR3 is TGTGCCACCAGCAGAGCAGGGGTCGCACACACATCCGCAGATACGCAGTATTTT.

The CDR3 nucleotides read TGTGCCAGCAGCTTGGCCGGGGGGACGGAGCAGTTCTTC. It codes for CASSLAGGTEQFF. The rearrangement links TRBV5-4 to TRBJ2-1, with TRBD2 identical over 7 bases. CDR1 and CDR2 from the germline V gene are SGHNT and YYREEE (reference sequence). V dropped 0 bases and J dropped 10; count of bases not matched to a gene: 4. The CDR3 loop spans 13 amino acids.

The CDR3 loop reads CASSLPAGGTEAFF. Written as DNA, the CDR3 is TGTGCCAGCAGCCTCCCCGCAGGGGGCACTGAAGCTTTCTTT. The V and J genes are TRBV5-5 and TRBJ1-1; 7 bases are shared with TRBD1. Germline-derived CDR1 and CDR2 are SGHKS and YYEKEE (reference sequence). The CDR3 has 14 residues. V shed 4 bases and J 4 bases; nucleotides not matched to a gene: 7.

The chain uses TRBV5-1 and TRBJ1-2; 10 bases line up with TRBD1. V was pared by 4 bases and J by 2 bases, with 8 bases of the junction left unmatched. The CDR3 totals 16 residues. Germline CDR1 reads SGHRS; CDR2 reads YFSETQ. DNA for the CDR3: TGCGCCAGCAGCCGGGGGGACAGGGGCCCCAACTATGGCTACACCTTC. It yields the protein CASSRGDRGPNYGYTF.

The CDR3 DNA sequence: TGTGCCAGCAGCCAAGAGGCCGGGACTGTCTATGGCTACACCTTC. Amino acids: CASSQEAGTVYGYTF. The V and J genes are TRBV7-9 and TRBJ1-2; a possible D gene is TRBD1 (5 bases). Germline CDR1 and CDR2: SEHNR and FQNEAQ (reference sequence). The CDR3 has 15 residues. V was trimmed by 5 bases and J by 4 bases, leaving 17 bases between them.

This sequence joins TRBV7-8 and TRBJ2-3; 7 nucleotides agree with TRBD2. Per the germline V gene, CDR1 is SGHVS and CDR2 is FQNEAQ. The J segment lost 6 bases and the V segment lost 1 base, leaving 7 bases of the junction unmatched. The CDR3 runs to 15 residues. CDR3 in DNA: TGTGCCAGCAGCTTAGGGGGGAGGGCCTGGGATACGCAGTATTTT. Translation: CASSLGGRAWDTQYF.

V is TRBV7-3 and J is TRBJ1-1; D gene uncertain. V lost 4 bases to trimming and J lost 1 base, with 7 bases between them. CDR3 length: 13 amino acids. Germline CDR1 and CDR2: SGHTA and FQGTGA. As DNA, the CDR3 is TGTGCCAGCAGCTCGCAAAAGAACACTGAAGCTTTCTTT. It specifies CASSSQKNTEAFF. Drawing the rest from reference TRBV7-3 and TRBJ1-1, the complete variable domain is GAGVSQTPSNKVTEKGKYVELRCDPISGHTALYWYRQSLGQGPEFLIYFQGTGAADDSGLPNDRFFAVRPEGSVSTLKIQRTERGDSAVYLCASSSQKNTEAFFGQGTRLTVV.

The chain recombines TRBV7-3 with TRBJ2-1; 7 bases agree with TRBD1. V lost 4 bases, J lost 4 bases, and 7 bases stayed unmatched. The CDR3 sequence is 15 residues long. CDR1 and CDR2 from the germline V gene are SGHTA and FQGTGA. CDR3 coding DNA: TGTGCCAGCAGCTCCACAGGGGATGGTTACAATGAGCAGTTCTTC. This translates into CASSSTGDGYNEQFF.

V is TRBV5-1 and J is TRBJ1-2; perhaps TRBD1 as D (5 bases). In germline, CDR1 is SGHRS, CDR2 YFSETQ. The CDR3 is 15 residues long. V lost 3 bases, J lost 5 bases, and 17 bases lay in between. CDR3: CASSSEVGTNYGYTF. For the CDR3, the DNA is TGCGCCAGCAGCTCGGAAGTAGGGACGAATTATGGCTACACCTTC. The variable domain in full, with the rest retrieved from reference TRBV5-1 and TRBJ1-2, is KAGVTQTPRYLIKTRGQQVTLSCSPISGHRSVSWYQQTPGQGLQFLFEYFSETQRNKGNFPGRFSGRQFSNSRSEMNVSTLELGDSALYLCASSSEVGTNYGYTFGSGTRLTVV.

The rearrangement uses TRBV10-3 and TRBJ2-7; D unresolved. Germline CDR1 is ENHRY and CDR2 is SYGVKD. With 10 bases removed from V and 4 bases from J, the gap between germline ends came to 14 bases. This CDR3 contains 12 residues. CDR3 nucleotide sequence: TGTGCCACCACGGAAGTAGGTTACGAGCAGTACTTC. Translated: CATTEVGYEQYF.